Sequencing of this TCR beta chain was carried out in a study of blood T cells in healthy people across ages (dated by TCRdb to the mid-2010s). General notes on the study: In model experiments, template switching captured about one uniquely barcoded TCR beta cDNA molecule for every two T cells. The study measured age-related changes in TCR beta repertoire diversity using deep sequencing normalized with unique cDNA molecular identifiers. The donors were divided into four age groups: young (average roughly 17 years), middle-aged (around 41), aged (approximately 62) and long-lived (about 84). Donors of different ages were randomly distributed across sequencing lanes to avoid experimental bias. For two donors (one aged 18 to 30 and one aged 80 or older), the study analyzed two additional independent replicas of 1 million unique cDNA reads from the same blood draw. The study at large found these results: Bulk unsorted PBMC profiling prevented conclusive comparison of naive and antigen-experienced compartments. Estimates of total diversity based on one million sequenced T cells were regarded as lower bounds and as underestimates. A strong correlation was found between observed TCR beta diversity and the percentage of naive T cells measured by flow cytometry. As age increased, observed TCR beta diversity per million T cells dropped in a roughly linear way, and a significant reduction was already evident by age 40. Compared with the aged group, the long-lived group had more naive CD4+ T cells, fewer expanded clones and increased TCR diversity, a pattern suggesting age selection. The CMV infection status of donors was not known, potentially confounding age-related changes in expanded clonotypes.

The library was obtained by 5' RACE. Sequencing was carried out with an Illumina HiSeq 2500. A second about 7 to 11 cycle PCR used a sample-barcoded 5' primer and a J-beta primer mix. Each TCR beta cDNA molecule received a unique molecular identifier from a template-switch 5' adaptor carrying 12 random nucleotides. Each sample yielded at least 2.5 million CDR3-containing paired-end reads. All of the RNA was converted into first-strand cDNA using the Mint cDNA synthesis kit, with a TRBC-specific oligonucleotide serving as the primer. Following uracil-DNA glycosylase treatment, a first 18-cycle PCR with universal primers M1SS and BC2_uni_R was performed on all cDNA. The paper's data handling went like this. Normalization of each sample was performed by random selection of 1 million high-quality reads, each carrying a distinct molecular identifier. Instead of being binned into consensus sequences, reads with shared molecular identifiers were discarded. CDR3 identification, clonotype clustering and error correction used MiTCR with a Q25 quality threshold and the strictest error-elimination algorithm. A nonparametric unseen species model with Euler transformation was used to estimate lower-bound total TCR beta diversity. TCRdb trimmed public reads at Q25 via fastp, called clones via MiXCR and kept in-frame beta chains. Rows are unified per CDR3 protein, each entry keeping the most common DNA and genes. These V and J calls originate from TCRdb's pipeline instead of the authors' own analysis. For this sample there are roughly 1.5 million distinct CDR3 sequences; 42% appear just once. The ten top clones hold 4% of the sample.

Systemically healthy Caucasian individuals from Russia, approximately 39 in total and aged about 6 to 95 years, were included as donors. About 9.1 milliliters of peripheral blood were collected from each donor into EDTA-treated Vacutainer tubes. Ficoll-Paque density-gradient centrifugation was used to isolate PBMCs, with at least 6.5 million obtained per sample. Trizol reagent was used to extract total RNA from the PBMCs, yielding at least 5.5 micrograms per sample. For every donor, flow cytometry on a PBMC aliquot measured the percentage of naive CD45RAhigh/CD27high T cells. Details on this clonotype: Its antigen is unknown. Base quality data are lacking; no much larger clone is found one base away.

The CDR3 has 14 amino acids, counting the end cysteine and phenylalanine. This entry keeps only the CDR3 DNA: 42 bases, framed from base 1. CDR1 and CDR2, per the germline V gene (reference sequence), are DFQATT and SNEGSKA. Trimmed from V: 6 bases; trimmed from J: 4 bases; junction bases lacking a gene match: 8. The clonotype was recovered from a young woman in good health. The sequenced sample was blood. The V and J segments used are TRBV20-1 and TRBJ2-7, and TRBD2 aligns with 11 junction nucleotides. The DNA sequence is TGCAGTGCAACACTAGCGGGAGTTGTGTACGAGCAGTACTTC. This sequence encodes CSATLAGVVYEQYF.